The 3 T cell receptor beta chains below were found in one sample sequenced in a study of cytomegalovirus exposure and HLA in healthy donors. In the PCR, 60 Vbeta and 13 Jbeta primers were used. The repertoire was sequenced with immunoSEQ multiplex PCR; TCRdb's copy has only in-frame clones and lacks some. The table has roughly 200,000 clones, over 75% seen once; the top ten hold about 0.5%. Specimen: PBMCs. The receptors originated from a woman between 45 and 60 years old in good health and CMV-seronegative.

V and J are TRBV7-7 and TRBJ2-2, with D possibly TRBD2 on 5 matching bases. The CDR3 is made up of 14 amino acids. V was shortened by 3 bases and J by 7 bases, with 12 bases between the two germline ends. Germline values: CDR1 SSHAT, CDR2 FNYEAQ (reference sequence). In DNA form, the CDR3 reads TGTGCCAGCAGCTTGGGCGGGTCGGGCGGGGAGCTGTTTTTT. It translates to CASSLGGSGGELFF.

The rearrangement joins TRBV5-1 to TRBJ1-2; 8 bases match TRBD1. There are 11 residues in the CDR3. V shed 6 bases and J 8 bases; nucleotides not matched to a gene: 3. The germline CDR1 and CDR2 sequences are SGHRS and YFSETQ. CDR3 amino acids: CASNGQGGYTF. CDR3 in DNA: TGCGCCAGCAACGGACAGGGCGGCTACACCTTC.

This chain uses TRBV2 with TRBJ2-5, with 10 bases matching TRBD2. The CDR3 is 12 residues long. Germline CDR1 SNHLY, CDR2 FYNNEI. V lost 5 bases and J lost 11; bases outside the gene matches: 5. Here the CDR3 DNA reads TGTGCCAGCAGTAGCGGGAGGGCCTTGCAGTACTTC. Its translation: CASSSGRALQYF. Together with reference TRBV2 and TRBJ2-5, the CDR3 gives the full variable domain: EPEVTQTPSHQVTQMGQEVILRCVPISNHLYFYWYRQILGQKVEFLVSFYNNEISEKSEIFDDQFSVERPDGSNFTLKIRSTKLEDSAMYFCASSSGRALQYFGPGTRLLVL.